This T cell receptor (beta chain) was obtained from a study of blood T cell repertoires in COVID-19. Study at large: Samples came from the United States, Italy and Spain, spanning acute and convalescent COVID-19. From T cells, B-cell-depleted T cells, or PBMCs came the material, which was cDNA or gDNA.

Clones were read by immunoSEQ multiplex PCR, and TCRdb kept only the in-frame ones, dropping some. Among 99,000 or so clones listed, 87% were seen once. Sample: peripheral blood. This clonotype was sampled from a man aged 45-65 years with acute or convalescent COVID-19.

CDR3 nucleotide sequence: TGCGCCAGCAGCTACGACTTGGCGTTGAACACCGGGGAGCTGTTTTTT. Amino acids: CASSYDLALNTGELFF. The J gene is TRBJ2-2, the V gene TRBV5-1, with D unresolved. Per germline, CDR1 SGHRS and CDR2 YFSETQ. The CDR3 has 16 residues. V was clipped by 3 bases and J by 1 base, with 13 bases between them.